This T cell receptor beta chain was obtained from a study of shared clonotypes between healthy human individuals. Background on the study: There were three CD4 naive, three CD4 memory, two CD8 naive and one CD8 memory plates per donor. Study results and caveats: For sorted subsets, rarefaction showed incomplete sequencing despite large depth. The sharing of 4.5% to 5.5% of naive CD4 clonotypes was seen across a few donors.

The CDR3 sequence is 16 residues long. Looked up from germline, CDR1 is MGHRA and CDR2 is YSYEKL. The V gene end was trimmed by 4 bases and the J gene end by 1 base; junction bases not matched to a gene: 8. As for this clone: Its antigen is unidentified.

Naive CD8 cells lacked CD45RO and underwent positive selection for CCR7, leaving out terminally differentiated effector memory CD45RA+ cells. Assay runs were performed at deep level. The repertoire was sequenced with immunoSEQ multiplex PCR; TCRdb's copy has only in-frame clones and lacks some. In the table there are roughly 2,000,000 clones, approximately 94% of which are singletons. The genes are TRBV4-1 and TRBJ2-5; 8 nucleotides agree with TRBD1. The clonotype comes from a man between 18 and 29 years old in good health. Source material: naive CD8+ T cells sorted from blood. The CDR3 is CASSPRDTGGQETQYF. CDR3 nucleotide sequence: TGCGCCAGCAGCCCCCGGGACACAGGGGGCCAAGAGACCCAGTACTTC.